This TCR beta chain was sequenced during a study of T cells in Graves' hyperthyroidism and ophthalmopathy. Trimming cost V 2 bases and J 7 bases, with 9 bases left between them. CDR3 size: 12 residues. What was amplified from RNA transcripts were TCR beta CDR3 regions. The TCR CDR3 first-round RT-PCR relied on the HTBI primer set. One entry per CDR3 protein, called by TCRdb with MiXCR from the multiplex PCR reads. This table holds 600,000 or so distinct CDR3 sequences, 35% to 55% found once. Source material: peripheral blood or thyroid tissue (not recorded which). This clonotype was obtained from a woman between 18 and 29 years old with Graves' hyperthyroidism. The chain combines TRBV12-3 or TRBV12-4 with TRBJ2-7; TRBD2 is a possible D gene (6 bases). The chain's CDR3 is CASSLSLAEQYF. CDR3 bases: TGTGCCAGCAGTTTAAGTCTAGCGGAGCAGTACTTC.